The clone carrying this T cell receptor beta chain appeared many times. Its antigen is currently unknown. CDR1 and CDR2 from the germline V gene are MNHEY and SVGEGT. The CDR3 extends over 14 amino acids. V was shortened by 0 bases and J by 10 bases, with 15 bases between the two germline ends. The sample is drawn from a study of CD8 T cells in ankylosing spondylitis. General study results and limits: Reactive arthritis synovial fluid and blood previously showed some of these motif variants. In ankylosing spondylitis blood, a motif of seven or eight highly homologous TCR beta variants appeared characteristic. Disease-linked clones were found to be CD8+ and relatively rare in peripheral blood. Enrichment of disease-linked clones was reportedly significant in matched ankylosing spondylitis synovial fluid.

The TCR beta libraries were generated through quantitative 5'-RACE incorporating molecular barcodes. TCRdb fed the 5' RACE reads into MiXCR, producing one record per CDR3 protein. The sample holds 450,000 to 550,000 distinct CDR3 sequences, roughly 5.3% seen once. This receptor was obtained from a male donor with ankylosing spondylitis. The chain recombines TRBV6-2 or TRBV6-3 with TRBJ1-1; D remains ambiguous. The sample was blood, either unsorted or a sorted T cell fraction (not recorded which). The CDR3 bases are TGTGCCAGCAGTTACTCGATGTTTTCGGTGCGAGCTTTCTTT. Residues: CASSYSMFSVRAFF.